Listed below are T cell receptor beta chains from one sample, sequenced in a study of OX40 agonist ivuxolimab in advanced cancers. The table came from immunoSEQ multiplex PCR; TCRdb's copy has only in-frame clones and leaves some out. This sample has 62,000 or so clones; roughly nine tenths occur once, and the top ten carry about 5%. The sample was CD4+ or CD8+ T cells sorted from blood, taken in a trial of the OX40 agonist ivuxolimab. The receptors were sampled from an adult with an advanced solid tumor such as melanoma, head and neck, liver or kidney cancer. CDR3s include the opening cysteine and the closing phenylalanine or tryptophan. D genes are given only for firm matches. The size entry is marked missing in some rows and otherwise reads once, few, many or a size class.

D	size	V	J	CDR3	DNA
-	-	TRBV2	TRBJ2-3	CASNHRTSGYTQYF	TGTGCCAGCAACCATCGGACCAGCGGATATACGCAGTATTTT
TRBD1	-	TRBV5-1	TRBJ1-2	CASSLTGSAGYTF	TGCGCCAGCAGTTTGACAGGGTCCGCTGGCTACACCTTC
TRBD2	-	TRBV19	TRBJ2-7	CASRAGAQSSYEQYF	TGTGCCAGTAGAGCGGGAGCCCAAAGCTCCTACGAGCAGTACTTC
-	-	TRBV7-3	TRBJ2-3	CASSDRQFTDTQYF	TGTGCCAGCAGCGACAGACAGTTCACAGATACGCAGTATTTT
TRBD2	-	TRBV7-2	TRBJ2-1	CASSPGLAGGREQFF	TGTGCCAGCAGCCCTGGACTAGCGGGAGGGCGTGAGCAGTTCTTC
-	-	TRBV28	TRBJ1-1	CASSPPRANTEAFF	TGTGCCAGCTCCCCGCCCAGGGCGAACACTGAAGCTTTCTTT
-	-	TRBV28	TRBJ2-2	CASSFYAGRTGELFF	TGTGCCAGCAGTTTTTACGCGGGGCGGACCGGGGAGCTGTTTTTT
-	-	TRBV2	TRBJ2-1	CASSELSTSSHNEQFF	TGTGCCAGCAGTGAATTGAGTACTAGCAGCCACAATGAGCAGTTCTTC
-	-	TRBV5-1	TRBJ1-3	CASSWGVQGPSGNTIYF	TGCGCCAGCAGCTGGGGAGTACAGGGACCCTCTGGAAACACCATATATTTT
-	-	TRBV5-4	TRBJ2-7	CASSLAWGVYEQYF	TGTGCCAGCAGCTTGGCCTGGGGGGTCTACGAGCAGTACTTC
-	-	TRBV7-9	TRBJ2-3	CASSSGPLGQYF	TGTGCCAGCAGCTCCGGACCCTTGGGCCAGTATTTT
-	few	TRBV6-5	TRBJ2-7	CASRKVGGGEQYF	TGTGCCAGCAGGAAAGTGGGGGGTGGCGAGCAGTACTTC
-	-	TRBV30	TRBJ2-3	CAWSVGGATDTQYF	TGTGCCTGGAGTGTGGGGGGAGCCACAGATACGCAGTATTTT
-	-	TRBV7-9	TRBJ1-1	CASIPQGVNTEAFF	TGTGCCAGCATCCCACAGGGAGTCAACACTGAAGCTTTCTTT
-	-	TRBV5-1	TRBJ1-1	CASSFGPNTEAFF	TGCGCCAGCAGCTTCGGACCGAACACTGAAGCTTTCTTT
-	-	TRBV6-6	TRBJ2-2	CAGSEAANTGELFF	TGTGCCGGCTCGGAAGCGGCGAACACCGGGGAGCTGTTTTTT